The 25 T cell receptor beta chains below come from one sample, sequenced in a study of T cells after posttransplantation cyclophosphamide. Data came from immunoSEQ multiplex PCR; TCRdb stores just in-frame clones and leaves some out. The sample yields under 50,000 clones, without any singletons. The sample was PBMCs. The receptor source for this set is a man aged 40-49 years in good health, CMV-negative, and a related stem cell transplant donor.

This clone was counted ten times or more. V gene TRBV4-3 combines with J gene TRBJ2-1, with D tentatively TRBD1 (6 bases). The CDR3 has 15 residues. Germline lookup yields CDR1 LGHNA and CDR2 YSLEER. V lost 5 bases, J lost 3 bases, and 14 bases lay in between. The CDR3 DNA reads as TGCGCCAGCAGCGCAGGGGAAGAGGGCTACAATGAGCAGTTCTTC. Its translation: CASSAGEEGYNEQFF.

This clone was seen many times. CDR3 region: CASSHRNPGQNTGELFF. CDR3 coding DNA: TGTGCCAGCAGCCATAGGAACCCAGGGCAGAACACCGGGGAGCTGTTTTTT. V usage is TRBV25-1 and J usage is TRBJ2-2; D is possibly TRBD1 (5 bases). The CDR3 runs 17 residues. V lost 6 bases and J lost 1, with 18 bases in between. Germline CDR1 is MGHDK and CDR2 is SYGVNS.

This clone came up many times. This chain links TRBV7-9 with TRBJ2-1; the D is unclear. V dropped 4 bases and J dropped 13 bases, with 11 bases sitting between them. This CDR3 comprises 11 residues. CDR1 is SEHNR, CDR2 FQNEAQ, per germline (reference sequence). The CDR3 bases are TGTGCCAGCAGCTCCTCTCCCAGACAGTTCTTC. It translates to CASSSSPRQFF.

This clone was seen many times. The chain carries TRBV5-6 and TRBJ2-6, with a possible D match to TRBD1 (5 bases). This CDR3 spans 15 amino acids. Trimming cost V 1 base and J 4 bases, with 9 bases left between them. Germline values: CDR1 SGHDT, CDR2 YYEEEE. The DNA of the CDR3 is TGTGCCAGCAGCTTGCTGGGGCGGGGGGCCAACGTCCTGACTTTC. This sequence encodes CASSLLGRGANVLTF.

This clone was found a few times. The chain employs TRBV30 and TRBJ2-1, with 13 bases fitting TRBD2. The V segment lost 0 bases and the J segment 10 bases; nucleotides outside the gene matches: 6. The CDR3 has 15 residues. Germline loops: CDR1 GTSNPN, CDR2 SVGIG (reference sequence). The CDR3 sequence is CAWSVGLAGAGEQFF. Here the CDR3 DNA reads TGTGCCTGGAGTGTAGGACTAGCGGGAGCCGGGGAGCAGTTCTTC.

This clone was recorded many times. This rearrangement joins TRBV11-1 to TRBJ2-2; a possible D gene is TRBD2 (6 bases). The CDR3 covers 16 residues. The germline gives CDR1 SGHAT, CDR2 FQDESV (reference sequence). The V end was cut by 1 base, the J end by 6 bases, with 15 bases between. CDR3: CASSLEVGGSSGELFF. CDR3 sequence (DNA): TGTGCCAGCAGCTTAGAGGTGGGAGGATCTTCCGGGGAGCTGTTTTTT.

In its sample, this clone was seen many times. V and J are TRBV28 and TRBJ2-3, with D possibly being TRBD2 (5 bases). Germline CDR1 reads MDHEN; CDR2 reads SYDVKM. V gave up 3 bases and J gave up 4 bases, with 14 bases separating them. The CDR3 covers 15 residues. In DNA form, the CDR3 reads TGTGCCAGCAGTTTTCGGAAGGGAGCAGCAGATACGCAGTATTTT. Residues: CASSFRKGAADTQYF.

Ten or more counts support this clone. V is TRBV6-5 and J is TRBJ1-5, with 8 bases identical to TRBD1. The germline CDR1 and CDR2 sequences are MNHEY and SVGAGI. The V gene end was trimmed by 2 bases and the J gene end by 2 bases; junction bases not matched to a gene: 2. There are 15 residues in the CDR3. CDR3 coding DNA: TGTGCCAGCAGTTACGGACAGGGTGGCAATCAGCCCCAGCATTTT. Translation: CASSYGQGGNQPQHF.

Many counts were recorded for this clone. V and J are TRBV13 and TRBJ2-3, with TRBD2 identical over 10 bases. The CDR3 totals 16 residues. Trimming cost V 2 bases and J 4 bases; bases outside gene matches: 6. Germline V gene lookup returns CDR1 PRHDT and CDR2 FYEKMQ (reference sequence). The CDR3 nucleotides read TGTGCCAGCAGCTTACTAGCGGGGGCAATAGCAGATACGCAGTATTTT. Its translation: CASSLLAGAIADTQYF.

This clone was detected ten times or more. The V call is TRBV10-3, the J call TRBJ2-1; tentatively, D is TRBD2 (6 bases). Germline lookup yields CDR1 ENHRY and CDR2 SYGVKD. The CDR3 is made up of 13 amino acids. V was clipped by 8 bases and J by 3 bases, with 11 bases between them. CDR3 coding DNA: TGTGCCATCTGGGCGGGGTACTACAATGAGCAGTTCTTC. Translating gives CAIWAGYYNEQFF.

This clone showed up many times. This chain joins TRBV5-6 and TRBJ2-7; D is undetermined. Germline V gene lookup returns CDR1 SGHDT and CDR2 YYEEEE. Trimming shortened V by 2 bases and J by 3 bases, and 9 bases separated the two germline ends. The CDR3 is 13 amino acids. The CDR3 here is CASSFDGYYEQYF. As DNA, the CDR3 is TGTGCCAGCAGCTTTGACGGGTACTACGAGCAGTACTTC.

This clone was counted ten times or more. V usage is TRBV27 and J usage is TRBJ2-1; D remains unclear. V lost 8 bases to trimming and J lost 2 bases, with 16 bases between them. The CDR3 sequence is 15 residues long. The V gene's germline CDR1 is MNHEY and CDR2 SMNVEV (reference sequence). CDR3 nucleotide sequence: TGTGCCAGCGCATATAGCCCCAGAGCCTACAATGAGCAGTTCTTC. This translates into CASAYSPRAYNEQFF.

At least ten counts were recorded for this clone. The J gene is TRBJ1-5, the V gene TRBV6-5; 11 bases map to TRBD1. The V and J ends lost 5 bases and 6 bases, in that order; junction bases with no gene match: 3. The CDR3 length is 14 residues. Germline-derived CDR1 and CDR2 are MNHEY and SVGAGI. CDR3 loop: CASSPGTGGQPQHF. DNA of the CDR3: TGTGCCAGCAGTCCCGGGACAGGGGGTCAGCCCCAGCATTTT.

This clone showed up many times. The gene calls are TRBV14 and TRBJ2-7; D perhaps matches TRBD2 (5 bases). The V gene lost 1 base and the J gene lost 5 bases, with 15 bases spanning the gap. Germline V CDR1 and CDR2: SGHDN, FVKESK. The CDR3 spans 15 residues. This CDR3 reads CASSQVAGNWNEQYF. CDR3 DNA: TGTGCCAGCAGCCAAGTGGCCGGGAATTGGAACGAGCAGTACTTC.

The sample holds many counts of this clone. The CDR3 nucleotides read TGCGCCAGCAGCTTGGCGGCTAGCGGGAACACCGGGGAGCTGTTTTTT. Translation gives CASSLAASGNTGELFF. This chain uses TRBV5-1 with TRBJ2-2, with 7 bases identical to TRBD2. This CDR3 is built from 16 residues. Germline V gene lookup returns CDR1 SGHRS and CDR2 YFSETQ. Trimming took 0 bases from V and 1 from J; bases not matched to a gene: 3.

Many counts were recorded for this clone. The chain carries TRBV7-2 and TRBJ1-4, with TRBD1 matching over 7 bases. The germline V gene has CDR1 SGHTA and CDR2 FQGNSA. Trimming at V came to 1 base and at J to 4 bases, leaving 3 bases not matched to a gene. The CDR3 is 15 amino acids. Here the CDR3 reads CASSLGDRINEKLFF. The CDR3 DNA follows: TGTGCCAGCAGCTTAGGGGACAGAATTAATGAAAAACTGTTTTTT.

A few counts support this clone. The rearrangement links TRBV28 to TRBJ1-6, with TRBD1 matching over 10 bases. CDR3 length: 15 amino acids. Germline V gene data show CDR1 as MDHEN and CDR2 as SYDVKM. V was clipped by 4 bases and J by 8 bases; unmatched bases: 5. The CDR3 spells CASSSSGTGDSPLHF. The CDR3 nucleotides read TGTGCCAGCAGTTCCTCCGGGACAGGGGATTCACCCCTCCACTTT.

This clone appeared many times. The rearrangement uses TRBV29-1 and TRBJ1-1; 7 bases are a match to TRBD1. The CDR3 is 13 amino acids. The ends lost 5 bases at V and 5 bases at J; junction bases unmatched: 8. CDR1 is SQVTM and CDR2 is ANQGSEA in the germline V gene. CDR3 sequence reads: CSVHRGLGTEAFF. In nucleotides, the CDR3 is TGCAGCGTTCACAGGGGCCTGGGGACTGAAGCTTTCTTT.

This clone has a count of ten or more. The gene calls are TRBV7-2 and TRBJ2-7; 10 bases map to TRBD2. This CDR3 is 14 amino acids long. The germline gives CDR1 SGHTA, CDR2 FQGNSA. The junction had 5 bases not matched to a gene; V was cut back by 2 bases and J by 7 bases. Here the CDR3 DNA reads TGTGCCAGCAGCTTAACTAGCGGGGTTATTGAGCAGTACTTC. It translates to CASSLTSGVIEQYF.

This clone was found many times. This chain joins TRBV19 and TRBJ1-2, with 8 bases that match TRBD1. Per the germline V gene, CDR1 is LNHDA and CDR2 is SQIVND (reference sequence). The length of the CDR3 is 15 residues. Trimming at V came to 1 base and at J to 8 bases, leaving 9 bases not matched to a gene. CDR3 amino acids: CASSIASGGASGYTF. CDR3 nucleotide sequence: TGTGCCAGTAGTATAGCCTCAGGGGGCGCGTCGGGCTACACCTTC.

The table lists this clone with many counts. This chain joins TRBV5-5 and TRBJ1-5; no firm D call. CDR1 and CDR2 (germline): SGHKS, YYEKEE (reference sequence). CDR3 length: 13 residues. V was trimmed by 0 bases and J by 5 bases, leaving 6 bases between them. The CDR3 sequence: CASSLGRDQPQHF. CDR3 sequence (DNA): TGTGCCAGCAGCTTGGGCCGGGATCAGCCCCAGCATTTT. Variable domain in full (rest from reference TRBV5-5 and TRBJ1-5): DAGVTQSPTHLIKTRGQQVTLRCSPISGHKSVSWYQQVLGQGPQFIFQYYEKEERGRGNFPDRFSARQFPNYSSELNVNALLLGDSALYLCASSLGRDQPQHFGDGTRLSIL.

This clone was seen many times. V gene TRBV1 combines with J gene TRBJ2-7; the table's D call of TRBD2 was not tested on the DNA. TRBV1 is annotated as a pseudogene. This CDR3 spans 18 amino acids. The CDR3 nucleotides are TGCACCAGCAGCCAAGATTACGTTTTAGCGGGGGGCTACGCCGAGCAGTACTTC. This sequence encodes CTSSQDYVLAGGYAEQYF.

This clone was counted at least ten times. V usage is TRBV18 and J usage is TRBJ2-6; D is undetermined. The CDR3 is 15 residues long. Looked up from germline, CDR1 is KGHSH and CDR2 is LQKENI. The V gene lost 2 bases and the J gene lost 0 bases, with 5 bases spanning the gap. CDR3 loop: CASSPRSSGANVLTF. The CDR3 DNA reads as TGTGCCAGCTCACCAAGGAGCTCTGGGGCCAACGTCCTGACTTTC.

In this sample, this clone turned up many times. The V and J genes are TRBV27 and TRBJ2-2, with TRBD2 matching 7 bases. Looked up from germline, CDR1 is MNHEY and CDR2 is SMNVEV (reference sequence). Trimming cost V 7 bases and J 6 bases; bases outside gene matches: 5. The CDR3 runs to 13 residues. CDR3 protein: CASTRGLAGELFF. CDR3 coding DNA: TGTGCCAGCACCCGCGGACTAGCCGGGGAGCTGTTTTTT.

This clone occurred many times. This chain connects TRBV10-2 to TRBJ1-2, with a weak D call TRBD1 (6 bases). V gave up 3 bases and J gave up 0 bases, with 14 bases separating them. Looked up from germline, CDR1 is WSHSY and CDR2 is SAAADI. This CDR3 region has 16 residues. The CDR3 DNA is TGCGCCAGCAGTGAAGGCCCCGGGACACCTAACTATGGCTACACCTTC. Its protein product is CASSEGPGTPNYGYTF.